The 6 T cell receptor beta chains reported below all come from one sample, sequenced in a study of cytomegalovirus exposure and HLA in healthy donors. Amplification used 60 Vbeta primers and 13 Jbeta primers. Generated by immunoSEQ multiplex PCR, the TCRdb table keeps only in-frame clones and is missing some. This table holds about 130,000 clones, about three quarters found once. Sequenced sample: PBMCs. All receptors come from a man aged 40-55 years in good health and CMV-seropositive.

This clone was recorded only once. This chain uses TRBV14 with TRBJ1-4, with TRBD1 as a possible D gene (5 bases). Germline V gene sequence: CDR1 SGHDN, CDR2 FVKESK. The ends were cut back, 1 base at V and 10 bases at J, with 10 bases in the middle. This CDR3 is built from 13 residues. The CDR3 region is CASSQVGGLKLFF. In DNA, the CDR3 is TGTGCCAGCAGCCAAGTCGGGGGTCTAAAACTGTTTTTT.

This chain connects TRBV11-3 to TRBJ1-1; tentative D call: TRBD1 (6 bases). The CDR3 is 17 amino acids. With 0 bases removed from V and 5 bases from J, the gap between germline ends came to 19 bases. The V gene's germline CDR1 is SGHNT and CDR2 YENEEA. Written as DNA, the CDR3 is TGTGCCAGCAGCTTAGAAGGGGGTCTGGGGAGAAAGACTGAAGCTTTCTTT. Amino acid sequence: CASSLEGGLGRKTEAFF.

The rearrangement uses TRBV14 and TRBJ2-7, with 11 positions matching TRBD2. Trimming at V came to 1 base and at J to 0 bases, leaving 8 bases not matched to a gene. The CDR3 runs 18 residues. Per germline, CDR1 SGHDN and CDR2 FVKESK. For the CDR3, the DNA is TGTGCCAGCAGCCAAGTCCCTAGCGGGAGGCCGAGCTCCTACGAGCAGTACTTC. Protein sequence: CASSQVPSGRPSSYEQYF.

This chain uses TRBV28 with TRBJ1-3, with 12 bases matching TRBD1. Looked up from germline, CDR1 is MDHEN and CDR2 is SYDVKM. The CDR3 contains 22 residues. Trimming took 4 bases from V and 4 from J; bases not matched to a gene: 23. The CDR3: CASSSKLGPRDRGQKRGNTIYF. The CDR3, as DNA: TGTGCCAGCAGTTCAAAATTAGGACCCCGGGACAGGGGGCAAAAAAGAGGAAACACCATATATTTT.

The chain is built from TRBV5-1 and TRBJ1-4; D remains ambiguous. CDR1 SGHRS and CDR2 YFSETQ come from the germline V gene. V lost 2 bases and J lost 5, with 7 bases in between. The CDR3 length is 13 residues. The CDR3 DNA follows: TGCGCCAGCAGCTTATGGGAGAATGAAAAACTGTTTTTT. It specifies CASSLWENEKLFF.

V gene TRBV11-2 combines with J gene TRBJ1-2, with 9 nucleotides matching TRBD1. Per the germline V gene, CDR1 is SGHAT and CDR2 is FQNNGV. V shed 5 bases and J 5 bases; nucleotides not matched to a gene: 6. The CDR3 runs 14 residues. The CDR3 nucleotides are TGTGCCAGCAGCCTCCTGGGACAGGGTTATGGCTACACCTTC. It codes for CASSLLGQGYGYTF.